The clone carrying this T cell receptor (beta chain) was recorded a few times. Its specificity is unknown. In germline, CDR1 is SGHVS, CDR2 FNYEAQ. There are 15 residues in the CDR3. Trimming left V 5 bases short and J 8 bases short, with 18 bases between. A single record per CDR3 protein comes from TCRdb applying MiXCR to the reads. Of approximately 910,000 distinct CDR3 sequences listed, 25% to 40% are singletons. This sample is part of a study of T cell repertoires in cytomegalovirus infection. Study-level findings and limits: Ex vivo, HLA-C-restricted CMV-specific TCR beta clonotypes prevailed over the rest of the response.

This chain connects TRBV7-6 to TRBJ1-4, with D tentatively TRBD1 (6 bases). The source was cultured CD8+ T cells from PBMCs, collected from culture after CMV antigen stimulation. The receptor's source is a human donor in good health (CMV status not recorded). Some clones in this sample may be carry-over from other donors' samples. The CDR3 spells CASSRQWGLREKLFF. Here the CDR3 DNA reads TGTGCCAGCAGCCGACAGTGGGGGCTTCGCGAAAAACTGTTTTTT.